The 25 T cell receptor beta chains below come from one sample, sequenced in a study of shared clonotypes between healthy human individuals. Profiling relied on immunoSEQ multiplex PCR, and the TCRdb table lists in-frame clones only, not all of them. This sample carries nearly 2 million clones, over 85% of them seen once, and the ten largest clones take 1% to 1.5%. Selected positively for CCR7 and CD45RO-negative, naive CD8 cells excluded terminally differentiated effector memory CD45RA+ cells. What was sequenced was naive CD8+ T cells sorted from blood. Source of these receptors: a man aged 18 to 29 in good health.

The chain combines TRBV9 with TRBJ2-7; TRBD2 agrees at 8 bases. J was trimmed by 4 bases and V by 7 bases; bases with no gene match: 7. Germline lookup yields CDR1 SGDLS and CDR2 YYNGEE. The CDR3 is made up of 13 amino acids. The CDR3: CASAGGAAYEQYF. CDR3 coding DNA: TGTGCCAGCGCCGGGGGGGCCGCTTACGAGCAGTACTTC.

The rearrangement joins TRBV29-1 to TRBJ1-4; 9 bases match TRBD1. The CDR3 has 16 residues. CDR1 and CDR2 from the germline V gene are SQVTM and ANQGSEA. The trim removed 4 bases at V and 6 bases at J, leaving 12 bases unmatched. The CDR3 bases are TGCAGCGTTGCCCCGGGACAGGGAAGGTATGATGAAAAACTGTTTTTT. The encoded protein is CSVAPGQGRYDEKLFF.

The chain uses TRBV5-6 and TRBJ1-2; D possibly corresponds to TRBD1 (6 bases). The CDR3 totals 13 residues. V lost 6 bases and J lost 4, with 13 bases in between. Germline V gene sequence: CDR1 SGHDT, CDR2 YYEEEE. CDR3 coding DNA: TGTGCCAGCACCGATGGACAGCTCTATGGCTACACCTTC. Translation gives CASTDGQLYGYTF.

V is TRBV19 and J is TRBJ1-5, with TRBD1 matching over 7 bases. After removal of 6 bases from V and 6 bases from J, the junction contained 14 bases not matched to a gene. CDR3 length equals 16 residues. CDR1 LNHDA and CDR2 SQIVND come from the germline V gene (reference sequence). DNA of the CDR3: TGTGCCAGTAGCCCCAGAGGGGCAGGGGACAGTCAGCCCCAGCATTTT. Translating it yields CASSPRGAGDSQPQHF.

The rearrangement links TRBV6-6 to TRBJ1-5, with D perhaps TRBD1 (5 bases). The CDR3 runs to 14 residues. V was trimmed by 0 bases and J by 7 bases, leaving 10 bases between them. Germline CDR1 is MNHNY and CDR2 is SVGAGI (reference sequence). The CDR3 DNA is TGTGCCAGCAGTTACTCGCCAGGGCAACAGCCCCAGCATTTT. Translating gives CASSYSPGQQPQHF.

On this clone: The sample carries other DNA sequences with the same CDR3. The rearrangement joins TRBV4-1 to TRBJ2-5; 7 nucleotides line up with TRBD2. V lost 3 bases, J lost 5 bases, and 0 bases stayed unmatched. Germline lookup yields CDR1 MGHRA and CDR2 YSYEKL. There are 12 residues in the CDR3. In nucleotides, the CDR3 is TGCGCCAGCAGCCAGGGGGGGGAGACCCAGTACTTC. This codes for CASSQGGETQYF.

The V gene is TRBV30, the J gene TRBJ2-5; weak D call: TRBD1 (5 bases). The germline V gene encodes CDR1 GTSNPN and CDR2 SVGIG (reference sequence). The V and J ends lost 3 bases and 2 bases respectively, with 7 bases between them. The CDR3 totals 12 residues. The CDR3 loop reads CAWRTEQETQYF. CDR3 nucleotides: TGTGCCTGGAGGACAGAACAAGAGACCCAGTACTTC. Filled out from reference TRBV30 and TRBJ2-5, the complete variable domain reads SQTIHQWPATLVQPVGSPLSLECTVEGTSNPNLYWYRQAAGRGLQLLFYSVGIGQISSEVPQNLSASRPQDRQFILSSKKLLLSDSGFYLCAWRTEQETQYFGPGTRLLVL.

The chain couples TRBV2 to TRBJ2-1; D perhaps matches TRBD1 (5 bases). There are 13 residues in the CDR3. Germline V lookup: CDR1 SNHLY, CDR2 FYNNEI. Between the trimmed V and J ends, which lost 8 bases and 7 bases, there was a span of 15 bases. The CDR3 sequence is CASGGRDFNEQFF. As DNA, the CDR3 is TGTGCCAGCGGTGGCAGGGATTTTAATGAGCAGTTCTTC.

This chain links TRBV6-1 with TRBJ2-1, with a possible D match to TRBD2 (5 bases). Between the trimmed V and J ends, which lost 3 bases and 4 bases, there was a span of 19 bases. The CDR3 loop spans 17 amino acids. CDR1 is MNHNS, CDR2 SASEGT, per germline. The CDR3 reads CASSDPARAEAYNEQFF. For the CDR3, the DNA is TGTGCCAGCAGTGACCCCGCCCGAGCGGAAGCGTACAATGAGCAGTTCTTC.

This rearrangement joins TRBV14 to TRBJ1-2, with D hard to call. The V gene's germline CDR1 is SGHDN and CDR2 FVKESK. CDR3 length: 14 amino acids. Trimming took 0 bases from V and 4 from J, leaving 9 bases between them. DNA of the CDR3: TGTGCCAGCAGCCAAGACAACAACATCTATGGCTACACCTTC. Translated: CASSQDNNIYGYTF.

This sequence joins TRBV5-6 and TRBJ2-7; D is uncertain. CDR1 and CDR2 from the germline V gene are SGHDT and YYEEEE. This CDR3 region has 14 residues. V was cut by 0 bases and J by 3 bases, with 10 bases left in between. The CDR3 reads CASSLGGSIYEQYF. As DNA, the CDR3 is TGTGCCAGCAGCTTGGGGGGATCGATCTACGAGCAGTACTTC.

The genes are TRBV9 and TRBJ2-7; D gene ambiguous. CDR1 is SGDLS, CDR2 YYNGEE, per germline. V lost 2 bases to trimming and J lost 5 bases, with 11 bases between them. There are 13 residues in the CDR3. The CDR3 spells CASSVDSLDEQYF. The CDR3 nucleotides are TGTGCCAGCAGCGTTGATAGTCTGGACGAGCAGTACTTC.

The V and J genes are TRBV11-2 and TRBJ1-2; D gene unclear. Trimming took off 1 base at V and 4 bases at J, with 13 bases between the two ends. CDR1 and CDR2 (germline): SGHAT, FQNNGV. CDR3 length: 15 residues. CDR3 protein: CASSLVLGFPYGYTF. DNA for the CDR3: TGTGCCAGCAGCTTAGTCTTGGGATTCCCCTATGGCTACACCTTC. Complete variable domain (other parts from reference TRBV11-2 and TRBJ1-2): EAGVAQSPRYKIIEKRQSVAFWCNPISGHATLYWYQQILGQGPKLLIQFQNNGVVDDSQLPKDRFSAERLKGVDSTLKIQPAKLEDSAVYLCASSLVLGFPYGYTFGSGTRLTVV.

The chain employs TRBV2 and TRBJ2-5, with TRBD1 identical over 11 bases. The V and J ends lost 8 bases and 5 bases, in that order; junction bases with no gene match: 16. The germline CDR1 and CDR2 sequences are SNHLY and FYNNEI. This CDR3 region has 17 residues. Here the CDR3 DNA reads TGTGCCAGCGGGACAAACCAAGGACAGGGGGCATCGGAGACCCAGTACTTC. This codes for CASGTNQGQGASETQYF. Together with reference TRBV2 and TRBJ2-5, the CDR3 gives the full variable domain: EPEVTQTPSHQVTQMGQEVILRCVPISNHLYFYWYRQILGQKVEFLVSFYNNEISEKSEIFDDQFSVERPDGSNFTLKIRSTKLEDSAMYFCASGTNQGQGASETQYFGPGTRLLVL.

The CDR3 protein is CASSQGQGYYGYTF. The CDR3 region has the DNA TGCGCCAGCAGCCAAGGGCAAGGATACTATGGCTACACCTTC. The chain couples TRBV4-1 to TRBJ1-2; D unresolved. CDR1 and CDR2 from the germline V gene are MGHRA and YSYEKL. The CDR3 is 14 amino acids. Trimming took off 1 base at V and 3 bases at J, with 9 bases between the two ends.

The V gene is TRBV9, the J gene TRBJ2-1; D could derive from TRBD1 or TRBD2 (5 bases each). V lost 4 bases and J lost 7, with 15 bases in between. Germline CDR1 SGDLS, CDR2 YYNGEE. This CDR3 region has 14 residues. CDR3 region: CASSPSGTVNEQFF. As DNA, the CDR3 is TGTGCCAGCAGCCCTTCCGGGACGGTTAATGAGCAGTTCTTC.

V and J are TRBV19 and TRBJ1-1, with TRBD1 matching 8 bases. Trimming cost V 0 bases and J 5 bases; bases outside gene matches: 5. Per the germline V gene, CDR1 is LNHDA and CDR2 is SQIVND (reference sequence). The CDR3 has 15 residues. The CDR3 DNA sequence: TGTGCCAGTAGTATAGATCCCACAGGGGGGACTGAAGCTTTCTTT. Translating it yields CASSIDPTGGTEAFF.

The rearrangement uses TRBV13 and TRBJ1-2; D may be TRBD1 (5 bases). Trimming took 6 bases from V and 6 from J, leaving 11 bases between them. The CDR3 spans 12 residues. CDR1 and CDR2 from the germline V gene are PRHDT and FYEKMQ (reference sequence). The CDR3 sequence is CASSFLGDGYTF. In DNA, the CDR3 is TGTGCCAGCAGTTTTTTGGGGGATGGCTACACCTTC.

V usage is TRBV10-3 and J usage is TRBJ2-5; TRBD1 agrees at 10 bases. Germline CDR1 reads ENHRY; CDR2 reads SYGVKD. The CDR3 loop spans 17 amino acids. With 0 bases clipped from V and 5 bases from J, the junction kept 9 bases outside the gene matches. This chain's CDR3 is CAISESVTGGLRETQYF. The CDR3 DNA reads TGTGCCATCAGTGAGTCCGTGACAGGGGGCTTGAGGGAGACCCAGTACTTC.

CDR3 region: CASSLEVNQPQHF. Written as DNA, the CDR3 is TGTGCCAGCAGCTTAGAAGTGAATCAGCCCCAGCATTTT. V usage is TRBV7-6 and J usage is TRBJ1-5; the D is unclear. CDR1 SGHVS and CDR2 FNYEAQ come from the germline V gene. V was pared by 1 base and J by 4 bases, with 5 bases between. The CDR3 runs to 13 residues.

Note on this clone: Other DNA variants within this sample encode the same CDR3. V and J are TRBV10-2 and TRBJ2-5; D not certain. Looked up from germline, CDR1 is WSHSY and CDR2 is SAAADI. This CDR3 contains 11 residues. Trimming removed 0 bases at V and 5 bases at J, with 1 base between. CDR3 nucleotide sequence: TGCGCCAGCAGTGAGTCGGAGACCCAGTACTTC. It encodes CASSESETQYF.

J is TRBJ1-5 and V is TRBV30, with TRBD1 matching 9 bases. V lost 5 bases and J lost 3; bases outside the gene matches: 8. This CDR3 is built from 15 residues. CDR1 is GTSNPN and CDR2 is SVGIG in the germline V gene (reference sequence). The CDR3 here is CAWSPGQGSNQPQHF. In DNA, the CDR3 is TGTGCCTGGTCCCCGGGACAGGGTTCCAATCAGCCCCAGCATTTT.

The V call is TRBV11-2, the J call TRBJ2-2, with D unclear. V dropped 7 bases and J dropped 6 bases, with 6 bases sitting between them. The CDR3 runs to 11 residues. CDR1 and CDR2 (germline): SGHAT, FQNNGV. This CDR3 is CASTLAGELFF. CDR3 DNA sequence: TGTGCCAGCACGTTGGCCGGGGAGCTGTTTTTT.

The genes are TRBV7-9 and TRBJ2-5; 14 nucleotides line up with TRBD2. CDR3 length: 18 residues. Trimming cost V 0 bases and J 3 bases; bases outside gene matches: 6. Germline-derived CDR1 and CDR2 are SEHNR and FQNEAQ (reference sequence). The CDR3 sequence: CASSLAYRGLAGEETQYF. In nucleotides, the CDR3 is TGTGCCAGCAGCTTAGCGTACCGGGGACTAGCGGGAGAAGAGACCCAGTACTTC.

The CDR3 bases are TGTGCCAGCAGCGGGGACAGGGAAGGAAACACCATATATTTT. Translated: CASSGDREGNTIYF. J is TRBJ1-3 and V is TRBV2; TRBD1 aligns across 9 bases. The CDR3 is 14 residues long. CDR1 is SNHLY and CDR2 is FYNNEI in the germline V gene. V lost 6 bases and J lost 4; bases outside the gene matches: 4.